This record concerns one TCR beta chain sequence. V was trimmed by 0 bases and J by 0 bases, leaving 17 bases between them. CDR1 is LGHNA, CDR2 YNFKEQ, per germline. This CDR3 spans 18 amino acids. This specimen belongs to a study of CD8 T cells in Susac syndrome. Random hexamers were used to reverse transcribe the RNA input (about 0.45 to 1 ug). Via MiXCR, TCRdb re-called the immunoSEQ multiplex PCR reads, giving one row per CDR3 protein. The sample gives about 130,000 distinct CDR3 sequences, approximately 96% of which show up once; more than 0.2% is in the top ten. The chain carries TRBV4-2 and TRBJ1-2; no firm D call. This sequence originates from a human donor with Susac syndrome. Sequences were obtained from CD8+ T cells from PBMCs. Here the CDR3 DNA reads TGTGCCAGCAGCCAAGAAGACCCTTCGGGCGGCCCTAACTATGGCTACACCTTC. It translates to CASSQEDPSGGPNYGYTF.